The next 20 T cell receptor beta chains were all read from a single sample in a study of T cells in localized non-small cell lung cancer. Measured with immunoSEQ multiplex PCR; TCRdb has only the in-frame clones, and not every one. The sample contains 20,000 to 30,000 clones, roughly 90% of which appear only once. The sequenced sample was PBMCs, obtained before any cancer treatment. The receptors originated from a man aged 40-75 years with stage II lung adenocarcinoma.

V is TRBV19 and J is TRBJ2-2; no definite D call. The CDR3 sequence is 16 residues long. V gave up 5 bases and J gave up 0 bases, with 13 bases separating them. Germline CDR1 and CDR2: LNHDA and SQIVND (reference sequence). The CDR3 bases are TGTGCCAGTAGTCCCGGTAGAGTTCCGAACACCGGGGAGCTGTTTTTT. Translation gives CASSPGRVPNTGELFF.

This clone came up once. The chain couples TRBV4-3 to TRBJ1-3; D is ambiguous. This CDR3 spans 17 amino acids. Trimming pared 0 bases from V and 2 bases from J, leaving 14 bases between. Germline CDR1 reads LGHNA; CDR2 reads YSLEER. CDR3 residues: CASSQEVRATTGNTIYF. DNA for the CDR3: TGCGCCAGCAGCCAAGAGGTCCGGGCAACGACTGGAAACACCATATATTTT.

This clone was detected a few times. V gene TRBV7-9 combines with J gene TRBJ1-5; D might be TRBD1 (5 bases). The germline CDR1 and CDR2 sequences are SEHNR and FQNEAQ (reference sequence). Trimming took off 5 bases at V and 7 bases at J, with 18 bases between the two ends. This CDR3 comprises 15 residues. The CDR3 loop reads CASSLGRAGDQPQHF. The CDR3 nucleotides are TGTGCCAGCAGCCTCGGCAGGGCGGGCGACCAGCCCCAGCATTTT.

About this clone itself: At one boundary the junction diverges from the germline segment, which might be a read error. The chain links TRBV7-7 to TRBJ2-1; no definite D call. There are 14 residues in the CDR3. Germline V CDR1 and CDR2: SSHAT, FNYEAQ (reference sequence). CDR3 loop: CASSLLELGNEQFF. For the CDR3, the DNA is TGTGCTAGCAGCCTCCTTGAACTGGGCAATGAGCAGTTCTTC.

V is TRBV2 and J is TRBJ2-6; the match to TRBD1 covers 8 bases. V lost 6 bases and J lost 8; bases outside the gene matches: 9. The CDR3 loop spans 15 amino acids. Germline V CDR1 and CDR2: SNHLY, FYNNEI. The CDR3 here is CASSQRTGSTNVLTF. CDR3 in DNA: TGTGCCAGCAGCCAACGGACAGGGAGTACCAACGTCCTGACTTTC.

The CDR3 region is CASSFGPTIDGELFF. For the CDR3, the DNA is TGTGCCAGCAGCTTCGGGCCGACGATAGATGGGGAACTGTTTTTT. The V gene is TRBV7-6, the J gene TRBJ1-4; D call uncertain. Trimming removed 3 bases from V and 12 bases from J, with 20 bases in between. This CDR3 has 15 amino acids. Germline CDR1 SGHVS, CDR2 FNYEAQ.

Concerning this clone itself: Distinct nucleotide sequences in the sample also encode this CDR3. The chain uses TRBV27 and TRBJ2-3; D ambiguous. CDR3 length: 14 amino acids. From germline, CDR1 is MNHEY and CDR2 SMNVEV (reference sequence). The V end was cut by 6 bases, the J end by 0 bases, with 10 bases between. This CDR3 is CASRASRSTDTQYF. CDR3 DNA: TGTGCCAGCAGGGCCTCGCGAAGCACAGATACGCAGTATTTT.

V gene TRBV30 combines with J gene TRBJ2-5; the D gene is possibly TRBD1 (5 bases). The germline V gene encodes CDR1 GTSNPN and CDR2 SVGIG (reference sequence). Between the trimmed V and J ends, which lost 5 bases and 5 bases, there was a span of 18 bases. The CDR3 is 14 residues long. The CDR3 here is CAWARGLAGETQYF. CDR3 DNA: TGTGCCTGGGCACGTGGGTTAGCAGGGGAGACCCAGTACTTC.

The rearrangement uses TRBV29-1 and TRBJ1-1, with D unresolved. The CDR3 consists of 14 residues. Germline V lookup: CDR1 SQVTM, CDR2 ANQGSEA. V dropped 6 bases and J dropped 2 bases, with 16 bases sitting between them. The CDR3: CSVGPLTLNTEAFF. The CDR3 coding sequence is TGCAGCGTCGGACCACTGACCTTAAACACTGAAGCTTTCTTT.

The chain uses TRBV11-2 and TRBJ1-2; the D gene is possibly TRBD1 (5 bases). Trimming cost V 2 bases and J 6 bases, with 16 bases left between them. The CDR3 length is 15 residues. CDR1 is SGHAT, CDR2 FQNNGV, per germline. The CDR3 coding sequence is TGTGCCAGCAGCTTAATCCCAGGGTGGAATAATGGCTACACCTTC. It specifies CASSLIPGWNNGYTF.

The chain joins TRBV2 to TRBJ1-1; D is unclear. V lost 7 bases and J 3 bases, leaving 12 bases between the germline ends. This CDR3 has 13 residues. Germline V CDR1 and CDR2: SNHLY, FYNNEI. The CDR3 spells CASTRDQDTEAFF. As DNA, the CDR3 is TGTGCCAGCACTAGGGATCAGGACACTGAAGCTTTCTTT.

The chain combines TRBV7-2 with TRBJ2-7; 7 bases map to TRBD1. There are 12 residues in the CDR3. Germline lookup yields CDR1 SGHTA and CDR2 FQGNSA. Trimming cost V 5 bases and J 4 bases; bases outside gene matches: 2. CDR3 bases: TGTGCCAGCAGCGGGGACAGTTACGAGCAGTACTTC. Amino acid sequence: CASSGDSYEQYF.

The V call is TRBV5-4, the J call TRBJ1-1; D is possibly TRBD1 (6 bases). Germline V CDR1 and CDR2: SGHNT, YYREEE (reference sequence). The V end was cut by 0 bases, the J end by 7 bases, with 22 bases between. The CDR3 sequence is 17 residues long. In DNA, the CDR3 is TGTGCCAGCAGCTTGGGGTTGGGGGGCCAGAGAGTGGTTGAAGCTTTCTTT. It encodes CASSLGLGGQRVVEAFF.

This chain connects TRBV19 to TRBJ1-2; TRBD1 might be the D (5 bases). V lost 7 bases and J 0 bases, leaving 18 bases between the germline ends. The CDR3 consists of 16 residues. Germline loops: CDR1 LNHDA, CDR2 SQIVND (reference sequence). CDR3 coding DNA: TGTGCCAGTACCAGTTCGGGGGACGGAGCTAACTATGGCTACACCTTC. Protein sequence: CASTSSGDGANYGYTF.

The CDR3 spells CASSWRLDRGDEQYF. The CDR3 DNA is TGTGCCAGCAGCTGGCGTTTGGACAGGGGGGACGAGCAGTACTTC. V is TRBV7-8 and J is TRBJ2-7; 10 bases are a match to TRBD1. This CDR3 is built from 15 residues. J gave up 5 bases and V 4 bases, and 8 bases lay outside the gene matches. The germline gives CDR1 SGHVS, CDR2 FQNEAQ.

This chain uses TRBV6-1 with TRBJ1-1; 7 nucleotides agree with TRBD1. V dropped 6 bases and J dropped 5; count of bases not matched to a gene: 9. The CDR3 sequence is 14 residues long. Germline loops: CDR1 MNHNS, CDR2 SASEGT. The CDR3 region is CASSQQGLATEAFF. The CDR3 bases are TGTGCCAGCAGCCAACAGGGGCTGGCGACTGAAGCTTTCTTT.

J is TRBJ2-3 and V is TRBV7-2, with a tentative D call TRBD2 (5 bases). Per the germline V gene, CDR1 is SGHTA and CDR2 is FQGNSA. This CDR3 spans 14 amino acids. V shed 7 bases and J shed 2 bases, with 13 bases lying between them. This chain's CDR3 is CASTLGADTDTQYF. In DNA, the CDR3 is TGTGCCAGCACCCTAGGAGCGGACACAGATACGCAGTATTTT.

The chain links TRBV7-2 to TRBJ2-1, with TRBD2 matching 11 bases. J lost 3 bases, V lost 2 bases, and 6 bases had no gene match. CDR3 length: 17 amino acids. Germline V lookup: CDR1 SGHTA, CDR2 FQGNSA. The CDR3 coding sequence is TGTGCCAGCAGCTTAAGTTTACTAGCGGGAGACTACAATGAGCAGTTCTTC. This sequence encodes CASSLSLLAGDYNEQFF. Drawing the rest from reference TRBV7-2 and TRBJ2-1, the complete variable domain is GAGVSQSPSNKVTEKGKDVELRCDPISGHTALYWYRQSLGQGLEFLIYFQGNSAPDKSGLPSDRFSAERTGGSVSTLTIQRTQQEDSAVYLCASSLSLLAGDYNEQFFGPGTRLTVL.

This sequence joins TRBV6-5 and TRBJ2-5; TRBD2 agrees at 7 bases. V shed 7 bases, J shed 7 bases, and the junction held 9 bases outside the gene matches. CDR3 size: 13 residues. Per the germline V gene, CDR1 is MNHEY and CDR2 is SVGAGI. CDR3 region: CASTSGEGRTQYF. DNA of the CDR3: TGTGCCAGCACCAGCGGGGAGGGGAGGACCCAGTACTTC.

This chain connects TRBV6-5 to TRBJ2-7; D not certain. This CDR3 region has 15 residues. CDR1 MNHEY and CDR2 SVGAGI come from the germline V gene. V lost 0 bases and J 3 bases, leaving 12 bases between the germline ends. In DNA, the CDR3 is TGTGCCAGCAGTTACTCGTTTCAACTAAACTACGAGCAGTACTTC. Its translation is CASSYSFQLNYEQYF.